Below, one TCR beta chain is given with its context. It has no known antigen specificity. The read halts 3 residues ahead of the CDR3 end, with the missing end drawn from the germline J gene. CDR1 and CDR2 were assigned from the germline V gene as KGHSH and LQKENI. Trimming removed 1 base from V and 2 bases from J, leaving 8 bases between the germline ends. The CDR3 runs 14 amino acids, cysteine and phenylalanine included. The DNA covers only part of the CDR3, 33 bases in frame from base 1. The data derive from a study of Tregs in tolerant kidney transplant recipients (dated by TCRdb to the late 2010s). In terms of the full investigation: Transplants used related donors with nonmyeloablative bone marrow transplantation; mixed chimerism was transient in the human trials. The study used TCRbeta sequencing to identify donor-specific regulatory T cells before combined kidney and bone marrow transplantation, then tracked those cells after transplant. General findings and caveats noted by the study authors: The study was limited by small patient numbers, and the findings need validation in larger populations and under other immunosuppression protocols. Expanding Tregs with activated donor B cells appeared to identify the most biologically relevant and donor-specific TCRbeta repertoire. Because the PCR primers were changed over time for some patients, nucleotide-level comparison could not be performed across the samples from those patients. Biological reproducibility was not directly assessed, although technical replication error appeared to be minimal. Donor-specific Treg expansion exceeded global Treg expansion in tolerant patients, suggesting antigen-driven rather than nonspecific expansion.

The time point label for this specimen denotes: blood sample drawn before combined kidney and bone marrow transplant. Unstimulated Tregs (CD4+CD25+CD127-), CD4+ non-Tregs (CD4+CD25-), CD4 and CD8 cells were FACS-sorted from thawed PBMCs. Patients were a few combined kidney and bone marrow transplant recipients from the ITN036ST trial, and only these trial subjects had samples available. Healthy control blood was separated into PBMCs by Ficoll density gradient and cryopreserved, and patient PBMCs were collected both before and after transplant. For TCRbeta CDR3 sequencing, genomic DNA was extracted from sorted cells using the QIAGEN DNeasy Blood and Tissue Kit. High-throughput TCRbeta CDR3 sequencing, which included PCR amplification with bias correction and internal controls, was done commercially through immunoSEQ. The original methods were these. Unique productive TCRbeta sequences were defined by CDR3 nucleotide sequence where primers matched, otherwise by CDR3 amino acid sequence with Vbeta and Jbeta genes. Sorting error was corrected by removing sequences shared between sorted populations at a frequency ratio of 2:1 or less, and the remaining shared sequences were assigned to the higher population. Donor-reactive sequences were defined as at least 5-fold expanded in CFSE-low cells versus unstimulated cells, with frequency of at least 0.01% in CFSE-low cells. Repertoire divergence was quantified by Jensen-Shannon divergence calculated from the top 100 TCRbeta sequences ranked by frequency. For samples with multiple sequencing runs, sorting error was corrected in each run separately before the runs were combined. Entries here come from immuneACCESS through TCRdb and include only in-frame sequences with V and J called. Some clones fail to appear in such tables; in the studies checked, an unresolved V gene covers under half of the shortfall, and the cause of the remainder is unknown. Clone size and the V and J calls come from that table; the DNA yielded D and trimming. The sample's table covers approximately 50,000 clones. The ten largest make up about 0.83% of the sample.

The sequence was obtained from a human donor who received a combined kidney and bone marrow transplant. The chain couples TRBV18 to TRBJ1-2, with no confidently assigned D gene. Here the sequenced sample was CD4+ T cells from blood, taken before the transplant. This receptor has the CDR3 CASSPQGENYGYTF. Incomplete CDR3 DNA: TGTGCCAGCTCACCACAGGGCGAAAACTATGGC.